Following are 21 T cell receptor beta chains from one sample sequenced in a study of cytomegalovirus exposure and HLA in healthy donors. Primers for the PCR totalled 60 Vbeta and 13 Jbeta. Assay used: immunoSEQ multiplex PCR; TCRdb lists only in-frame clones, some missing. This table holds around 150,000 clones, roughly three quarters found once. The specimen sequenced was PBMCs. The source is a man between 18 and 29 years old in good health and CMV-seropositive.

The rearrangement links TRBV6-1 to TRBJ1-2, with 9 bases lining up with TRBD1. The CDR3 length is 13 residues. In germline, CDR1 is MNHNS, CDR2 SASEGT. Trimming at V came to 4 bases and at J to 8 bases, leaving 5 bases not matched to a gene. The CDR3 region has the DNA TGTGCCAGCAGTGTGGACAGGGGAAACGGCTACACCTTC. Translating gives CASSVDRGNGYTF.

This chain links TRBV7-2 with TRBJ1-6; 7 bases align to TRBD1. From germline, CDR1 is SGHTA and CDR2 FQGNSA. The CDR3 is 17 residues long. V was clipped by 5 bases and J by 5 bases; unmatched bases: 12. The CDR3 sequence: CASSPTLAGGNNSPLHF. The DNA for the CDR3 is TGTGCCAGCAGCCCTACGTTGGCAGGGGGTAATAATTCACCCCTCCACTTT.

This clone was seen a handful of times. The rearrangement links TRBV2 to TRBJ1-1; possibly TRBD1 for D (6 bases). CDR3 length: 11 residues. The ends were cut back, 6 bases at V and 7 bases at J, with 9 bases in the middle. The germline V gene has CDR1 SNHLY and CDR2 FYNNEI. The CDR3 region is CASSLGGEAFF. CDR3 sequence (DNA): TGTGCCAGCAGCCTAGGGGGTGAAGCTTTCTTT.

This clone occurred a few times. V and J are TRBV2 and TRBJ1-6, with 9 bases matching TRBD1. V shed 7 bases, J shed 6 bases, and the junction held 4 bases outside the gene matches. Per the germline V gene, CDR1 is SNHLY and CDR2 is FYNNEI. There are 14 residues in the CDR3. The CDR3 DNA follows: TGTGCCAGCAAACAGGGGGCAAGTAATTCACCCCTCCACTTT. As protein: CASKQGASNSPLHF.

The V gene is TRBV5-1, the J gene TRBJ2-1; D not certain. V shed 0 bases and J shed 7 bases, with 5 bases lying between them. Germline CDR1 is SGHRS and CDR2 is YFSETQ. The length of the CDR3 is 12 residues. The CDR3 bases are TGCGCCAGCAGCTTGGTCGAGAATGAGCAGTTCTTC. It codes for CASSLVENEQFF.

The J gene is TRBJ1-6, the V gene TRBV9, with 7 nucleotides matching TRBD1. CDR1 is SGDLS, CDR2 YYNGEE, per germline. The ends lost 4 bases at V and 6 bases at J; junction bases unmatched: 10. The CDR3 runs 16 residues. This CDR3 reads CASSPRGTALNSPLHF. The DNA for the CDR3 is TGTGCCAGCAGCCCGAGGGGGACAGCACTTAATTCACCCCTCCACTTT.

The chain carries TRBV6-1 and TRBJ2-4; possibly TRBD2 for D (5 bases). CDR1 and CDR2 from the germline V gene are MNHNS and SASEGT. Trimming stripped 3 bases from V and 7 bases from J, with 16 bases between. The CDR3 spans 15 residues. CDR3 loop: CASSDSLASGNIQYF. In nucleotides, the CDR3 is TGTGCCAGCAGTGACTCCCTTGCCTCGGGGAACATTCAGTACTTC.

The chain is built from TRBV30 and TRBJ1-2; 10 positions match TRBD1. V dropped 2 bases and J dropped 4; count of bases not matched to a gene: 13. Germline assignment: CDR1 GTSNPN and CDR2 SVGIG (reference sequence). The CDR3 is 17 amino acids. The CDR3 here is CAWSIDRGLPLGYGYTF. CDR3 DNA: TGTGCCTGGAGTATAGACAGGGGGCTTCCCCTGGGCTATGGCTACACCTTC.

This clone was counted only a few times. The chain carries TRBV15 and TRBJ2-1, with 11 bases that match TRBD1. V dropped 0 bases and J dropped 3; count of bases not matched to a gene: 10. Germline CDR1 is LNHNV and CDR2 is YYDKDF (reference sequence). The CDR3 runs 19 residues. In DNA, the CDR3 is TGTGCCACCAGCAGAGACGGGACAGGGGGTCCCTTTGTCTACAATGAGCAGTTCTTC. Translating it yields CATSRDGTGGPFVYNEQFF.

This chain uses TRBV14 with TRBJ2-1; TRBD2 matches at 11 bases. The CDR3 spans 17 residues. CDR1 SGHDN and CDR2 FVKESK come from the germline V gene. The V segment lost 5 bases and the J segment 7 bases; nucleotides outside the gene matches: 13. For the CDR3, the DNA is TGTGCCAGCAGCTCACTAGGTCTAGCGGGAGGAGGAAATGAGCAGTTCTTC. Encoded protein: CASSSLGLAGGGNEQFF.

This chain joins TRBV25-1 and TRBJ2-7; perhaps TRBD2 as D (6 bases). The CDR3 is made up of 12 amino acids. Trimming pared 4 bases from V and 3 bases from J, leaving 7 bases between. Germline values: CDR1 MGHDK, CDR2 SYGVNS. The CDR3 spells CASSGRDYEQYV. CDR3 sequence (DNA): TGTGCCAGCAGTGGGCGGGACTACGAGCAGTACGTC.

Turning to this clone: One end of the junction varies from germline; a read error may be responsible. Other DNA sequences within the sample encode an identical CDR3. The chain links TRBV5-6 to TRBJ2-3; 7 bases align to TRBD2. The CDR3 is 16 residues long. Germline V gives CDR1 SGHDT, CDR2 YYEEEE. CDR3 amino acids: CASSLFAGVSTDTQYF. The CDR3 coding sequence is TGTGCCAGCAGCTTGTTCGCGGGGGTTAGCACAGATACACAGTATTTT. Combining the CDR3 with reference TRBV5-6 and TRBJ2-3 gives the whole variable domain DAGVTQSPTHLIKTRGQQVTLRCSPKSGHDTVSWYQQALGQGPQFIFQYYEEEERQRGNFPDRFSGHQFPNYSSELNVNALLLGDSALYLCASSLFAGVSTDTQYFGPGTRLTVL.

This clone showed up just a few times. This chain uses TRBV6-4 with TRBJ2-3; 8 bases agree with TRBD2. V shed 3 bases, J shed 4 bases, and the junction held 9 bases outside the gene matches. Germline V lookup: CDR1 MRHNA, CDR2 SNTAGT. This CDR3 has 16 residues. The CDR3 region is CASSEEQSGGPDTQYF. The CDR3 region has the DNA TGTGCCAGCAGTGAAGAACAATCGGGAGGGCCAGATACGCAGTATTTT.

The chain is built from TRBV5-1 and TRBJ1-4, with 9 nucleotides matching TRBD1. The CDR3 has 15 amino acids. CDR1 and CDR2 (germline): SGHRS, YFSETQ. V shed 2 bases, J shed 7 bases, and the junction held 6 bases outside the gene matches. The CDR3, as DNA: TGCGCCAGCAGCTTACAGGGGGCTATGAGTGAAAAACTGTTTTTT. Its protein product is CASSLQGAMSEKLFF. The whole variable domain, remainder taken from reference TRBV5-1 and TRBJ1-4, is KAGVTQTPRYLIKTRGQQVTLSCSPISGHRSVSWYQQTPGQGLQFLFEYFSETQRNKGNFPGRFSGRQFSNSRSEMNVSTLELGDSALYLCASSLQGAMSEKLFFGSGTQLSVL.

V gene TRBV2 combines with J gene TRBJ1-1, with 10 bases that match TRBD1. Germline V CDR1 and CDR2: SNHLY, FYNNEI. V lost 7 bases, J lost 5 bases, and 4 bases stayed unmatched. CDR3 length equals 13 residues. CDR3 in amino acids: CASMPGQGTEAFF. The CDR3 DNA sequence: TGTGCCAGCATGCCGGGACAGGGGACTGAAGCTTTCTTT.

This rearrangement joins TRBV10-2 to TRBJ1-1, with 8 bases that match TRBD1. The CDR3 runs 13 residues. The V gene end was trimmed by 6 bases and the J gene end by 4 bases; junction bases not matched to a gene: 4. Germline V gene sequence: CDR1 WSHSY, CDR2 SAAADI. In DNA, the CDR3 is TGCGCCAGCAGGACAGGGGTGACCACTGAAGCTTTCTTT. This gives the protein CASRTGVTTEAFF.

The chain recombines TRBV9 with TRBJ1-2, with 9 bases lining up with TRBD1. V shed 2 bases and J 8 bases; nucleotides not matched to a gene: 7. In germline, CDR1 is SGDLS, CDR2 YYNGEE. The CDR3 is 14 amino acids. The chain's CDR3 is CASSVGQGGMGYTF. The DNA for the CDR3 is TGTGCCAGCAGCGTGGGACAGGGAGGTATGGGCTACACCTTC.

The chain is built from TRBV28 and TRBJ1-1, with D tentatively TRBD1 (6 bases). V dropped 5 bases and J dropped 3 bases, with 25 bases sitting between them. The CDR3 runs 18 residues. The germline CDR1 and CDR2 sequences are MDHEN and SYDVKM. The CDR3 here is CASSQIAAFRGVDTEAFF. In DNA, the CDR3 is TGTGCCAGCAGTCAAATTGCGGCGTTCAGGGGTGTCGACACTGAAGCTTTCTTT.

CDR3 bases: TGTGCCAGCAGCGTAGCACAGGGGAGCACAGATACGCAGTATTTT. It yields the protein CASSVAQGSTDTQYF. The chain recombines TRBV9 with TRBJ2-3; TRBD1 matches 7 bases. With 0 bases clipped from V and 0 bases from J, the junction kept 1 base outside the gene matches. Germline V gene data show CDR1 as SGDLS and CDR2 as YYNGEE. The CDR3 runs 15 residues.

The CDR3 DNA reads TGTGCCAGTAGTGCGACAGGGGGGAGCTACACCTTC. This translates into CASSATGGSYTF. This chain connects TRBV19 to TRBJ1-2; 9 nucleotides agree with TRBD1. With V trimmed by 5 bases and J by 9 bases, 4 bases remained unmatched. In germline, CDR1 is LNHDA, CDR2 SQIVND (reference sequence). The CDR3 consists of 12 residues.

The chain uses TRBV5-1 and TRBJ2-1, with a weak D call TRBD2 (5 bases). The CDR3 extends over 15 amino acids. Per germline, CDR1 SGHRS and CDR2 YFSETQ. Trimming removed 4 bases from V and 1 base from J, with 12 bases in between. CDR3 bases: TGCGCCAGCAGCCCGGAGGTTGGGTCCTACAATGAGCAGTTCTTC. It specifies CASSPEVGSYNEQFF.